Each of the 28 T cell receptor beta chains below was sequenced from the same sample in a study of early T cells in non-severe SARS-CoV-2 infection (dated by TCRdb to about 2021). Libraries were constructed by 5' RACE. For sequencing, a NextSeq 500 was employed. The public reads were run again by TCRdb, first through fastp at Q25 and then through MiXCR, and only productive beta chains were kept. Each record represents a unique CDR3 protein, reported with the most common genes and DNA among its rows. The sample contains tens of thousands of distinct CDR3 sequences, around 3% of them found a single time. The top ten constitute about 0.72% of the sample. The specimen was whole blood. The receptors here all came from an adult who was a healthcare worker with PCR-confirmed SARS-CoV-2 infection or an uninfected control (not recorded which).

Many counts were recorded for this clonotype. The V and J genes are TRBV10-2 and TRBJ2-1; TRBD2 matches 8 bases. Germline CDR1 WSHSY, CDR2 SAAADI. The J segment lost 6 bases and the V segment lost 0 bases, leaving 10 bases of the junction unmatched. This CDR3 is built from 17 residues. The CDR3 is CASSESVGGGFSNEQFF. The CDR3 DNA follows: TGCGCCAGCAGTGAGTCGGTAGGCGGGGGGTTCTCCAATGAGCAGTTCTTC.

This clonotype was seen many times. The CDR3 region has the DNA TGTGCCAGCAGATTGGGACAGGGGGGAGCCAAAAACATTCAGTACTTC. Amino acid sequence: CASRLGQGGAKNIQYF. V is TRBV28 and J is TRBJ2-4; TRBD1 agrees at 11 bases. The CDR3 consists of 16 residues. Germline V gene data show CDR1 as MDHEN and CDR2 as SYDVKM. J was trimmed by 0 bases and V by 6 bases; bases with no gene match: 4.

This clonotype was counted many times. The chain uses TRBV19 and TRBJ1-2, with 7 bases lining up with TRBD1. The germline V gene has CDR1 LNHDA and CDR2 SQIVND (reference sequence). The CDR3 has 15 amino acids. Trimming took 0 bases from V and 0 from J; bases not matched to a gene: 1. The CDR3 spells CASSIDGTANYGYTF. The DNA of the CDR3 is TGTGCCAGTAGTATAGACGGGACAGCTAACTATGGCTACACCTTC.

This clonotype appeared many times. The chain uses TRBV20-1 and TRBJ2-5; a weak D match, TRBD1 (5 bases). Trimming took off 6 bases at V and 0 bases at J, with 17 bases between the two ends. There are 15 residues in the CDR3. Germline CDR1 DFQATT, CDR2 SNEGSKA (reference sequence). The CDR3 sequence: CSATEGKGYQETQYF. The CDR3 DNA reads as TGCAGTGCCACCGAAGGGAAGGGGTACCAAGAGACCCAGTACTTC.

This clonotype has a count of ten or more. The CDR3 sequence: CSAGGRNEQYV. The CDR3 DNA reads TGCAGTGCAGGGGGACGGAACGAGCAGTACGTC. The V gene is TRBV20-1, the J gene TRBJ2-7, with D maybe TRBD1 (6 bases). The V gene lost 6 bases and the J gene lost 5 bases, with 11 bases spanning the gap. The CDR3 consists of 11 residues. Germline CDR1 and CDR2: DFQATT and SNEGSKA (reference sequence).

The table lists this clonotype with many counts. V usage is TRBV12-3 or TRBV12-4 and J usage is TRBJ1-1; D gene unclear. Between the trimmed V and J ends, which lost 7 bases and 4 bases, there was a span of 10 bases. The CDR3 length is 12 residues. The CDR3, as DNA: TGTGCCAGCACCCGAAGCCCCACTGAAGCTTTCTTT. This sequence encodes CASTRSPTEAFF.

This clonotype was picked up many times. The CDR3 sequence is CASKPDSGNTEAFF. For the CDR3, the DNA is TGCGCCAGCAAGCCGGACTCGGGGAACACTGAAGCTTTCTTT. V gene TRBV10-2 combines with J gene TRBJ1-1; D unclear. The germline gives CDR1 WSHSY, CDR2 SAAADI. V lost 7 bases to trimming and J lost 1 base, with 13 bases between them. The CDR3 has 14 residues.

This clonotype was recorded at least ten times. The V gene is TRBV12-3 or TRBV12-4, the J gene TRBJ2-1, with 13 bases fitting TRBD2. The CDR3 contains 15 residues. V dropped 9 bases and J dropped 0; count of bases not matched to a gene: 2. The CDR3 region has the DNA TGTGCCAGTGGGACTAGCGGGGTCTCCTACAATGAGCAGTTCTTC. The encoded protein is CASGTSGVSYNEQFF.

This clonotype showed up many times. CDR3 DNA sequence: TGTGCCAGTAGTATCCTAACCTCGACAGACTATAGCAATCAGCCCCAGCATTTT. This translates into CASSILTSTDYSNQPQHF. The chain employs TRBV19 and TRBJ1-5, with D possibly TRBD1 on 5 matching bases. This CDR3 region has 18 residues. Trimming pared 3 bases from V and 0 bases from J, leaving 18 bases between. Germline V gene sequence: CDR1 LNHDA, CDR2 SQIVND (reference sequence).

This clonotype showed up many times. This chain connects TRBV6-1 to TRBJ2-3; TRBD1 agrees at 7 bases. This CDR3 has 14 amino acids. CDR1 and CDR2 from the germline V gene are MNHNS and SASEGT. The V and J ends lost 6 bases and 6 bases, in that order; junction bases with no gene match: 9. The CDR3 loop reads CASSPDRVRDTQYF. CDR3 nucleotide sequence: TGTGCCAGCAGCCCCGACAGGGTCCGGGATACGCAGTATTTT.

This clonotype was counted ten times or more. CDR3: CASAKIQGPHEQFF. The CDR3, as DNA: TGTGCTAGTGCCAAAATACAGGGACCCCATGAGCAGTTCTTC. This sequence joins TRBV12-5 and TRBJ2-1, with D possibly being TRBD1 (6 bases). The germline gives CDR1 LGHNT, CDR2 FRNRAP. CDR3 length: 14 residues. V lost 7 bases, J lost 8 bases, and 18 bases lay in between.

This clonotype has ten or more counts. J is TRBJ2-2 and V is TRBV29-1; D gene uncertain. The CDR3 is made up of 12 amino acids. V gave up 6 bases and J gave up 4 bases, with 9 bases separating them. In germline, CDR1 is SQVTM, CDR2 ANQGSEA. CDR3 DNA sequence: TGCAGCGTGGCCCGTGGCACCGGGGAGCTGTTTTTT. Residues: CSVARGTGELFF.

This clonotype was observed at least ten times. The rearrangement links TRBV2 to TRBJ2-1; TRBD2 matches at 11 bases. Germline V CDR1 and CDR2: SNHLY, FYNNEI. This CDR3 has 17 residues. Trimming took 7 bases from V and 2 from J; bases not matched to a gene: 10. CDR3 region: CASNPPSGGSTYNEQFF. CDR3 nucleotides: TGTGCCAGCAACCCCCCTAGCGGGGGGTCAACCTACAATGAGCAGTTCTTC.

This clonotype was counted at least ten times. In DNA, the CDR3 is TGCAGTGCGTCACCCCTCGGGGGGCCTGGCACAGATACGCAGTATTTT. Translating it yields CSASPLGGPGTDTQYF. The chain joins TRBV20-1 to TRBJ2-3; D is perhaps TRBD2 (7 bases). CDR3 length: 16 residues. Trimming left V 6 bases short and J 1 base short, with 20 bases between. Germline V lookup: CDR1 DFQATT, CDR2 SNEGSKA (reference sequence).

This clonotype was detected ten times or more. This chain links TRBV5-1 with TRBJ2-1, with TRBD1 as a possible D gene (6 bases). From germline, CDR1 is SGHRS and CDR2 YFSETQ. The CDR3 consists of 14 residues. The V end was cut by 0 bases, the J end by 8 bases, with 12 bases between. This CDR3 reads CASSLGTAADEQFF. In nucleotides, the CDR3 is TGCGCCAGCAGCTTGGGGACAGCCGCCGATGAGCAGTTCTTC.

This clonotype was counted ten times or more. This chain joins TRBV20-1 and TRBJ1-2; tentatively, D is TRBD1 (5 bases). Germline V gene data show CDR1 as DFQATT and CDR2 as SNEGSKA (reference sequence). This CDR3 spans 13 amino acids. Trimming stripped 3 bases from V and 4 bases from J, with 12 bases between. The CDR3 protein is CSASGQGGYGYTF. The CDR3 DNA follows: TGCAGTGCTAGTGGTCAGGGAGGCTATGGCTACACCTTC.

This clonotype is judged medium-sized. The chain joins TRBV20-1 to TRBJ1-1; maybe TRBD1 (5 bases). V was cut by 6 bases and J by 1 base, with 9 bases left in between. The CDR3 totals 12 residues. Germline CDR1 reads DFQATT; CDR2 reads SNEGSKA (reference sequence). CDR3 nucleotide sequence: TGCAGTGCCAGGGTCGAGAACACTGAAGCTTTCTTT. It translates to CSARVENTEAFF.

The chain couples TRBV5-4 to TRBJ2-3; 8 bases are a match to TRBD1. This CDR3 has 17 residues. With 3 bases clipped from V and 4 bases from J, the junction kept 13 bases outside the gene matches. CDR1 is SGHNT and CDR2 is YYREEE in the germline V gene (reference sequence). The CDR3 DNA is TGTGCCAGCAGCTCACAGGACAGGGTCTTAGGAGCAGATACGCAGTATTTT. This gives the protein CASSSQDRVLGADTQYF.

In its sample, this clonotype was seen many times. The chain recombines TRBV20-1 with TRBJ1-6; 10 bases agree with TRBD1. Germline V gene sequence: CDR1 DFQATT, CDR2 SNEGSKA (reference sequence). The CDR3 loop spans 16 amino acids. With V trimmed by 1 base and J by 8 bases, 8 bases remained unmatched. The DNA of the CDR3 is TGCAGTGCTAGAGGAGAGGGGACAGGGGTTCATTCACCCCTCCACTTT. Translation: CSARGEGTGVHSPLHF.

This clonotype was seen ten or more times. V and J are TRBV7-9 and TRBJ2-3; 8 bases agree with TRBD1. CDR1 is SEHNR and CDR2 is FQNEAQ in the germline V gene (reference sequence). The V and J ends lost 8 bases and 8 bases, in that order; junction bases with no gene match: 9. The CDR3 is made up of 13 amino acids. CDR3 nucleotide sequence: TGTGCCAGCGGACAGGGCTGGTGGGGTACGCAGTATTTT. Encoded protein: CASGQGWWGTQYF.

This clonotype was observed many times. The genes are TRBV6-1 and TRBJ2-5, with D hard to call. This CDR3 comprises 13 residues. Trimming stripped 5 bases from V and 5 bases from J, with 12 bases between. Germline-derived CDR1 and CDR2 are MNHNS and SASEGT. CDR3: CASSHSESETQYF. The CDR3 nucleotides are TGTGCCAGCAGTCACTCCGAATCTGAGACCCAGTACTTC.

The table lists this clonotype with many counts. V and J are TRBV20-1 and TRBJ2-7; D uncertain. Germline-derived CDR1 and CDR2 are DFQATT and SNEGSKA (reference sequence). This CDR3 spans 17 amino acids. Trimming cost V 0 bases and J 1 base, with 19 bases left between them. As DNA, the CDR3 is TGCAGTGCTAGAGATAGGGTGGGCAGACAAGGTTCCTACGAGCAGTACGTC. It translates to CSARDRVGRQGSYEQYV.

This clonotype was found many times. This chain connects TRBV20-1 to TRBJ1-2; TRBD1 matches 7 bases. This CDR3 region has 14 residues. The germline V gene has CDR1 DFQATT and CDR2 SNEGSKA (reference sequence). Losses at the gene ends were 6 bases for V and 1 base for J; bases not matched to a gene: 8. The CDR3 region has the DNA TGCAGTGCCGTCTCGGGACAGAGTAACTATGGCTACACCTTC. Encoded protein: CSAVSGQSNYGYTF.

This clonotype was counted at least ten times. V is TRBV29-1 and J is TRBJ2-2; D is possibly TRBD1 (5 bases). CDR3 length equals 13 residues. Germline CDR1 reads SQVTM; CDR2 reads ANQGSEA. Between the trimmed V and J ends, which lost 4 bases and 2 bases, there was a span of 8 bases. CDR3 protein: CSVAGYNTGELFF. CDR3 coding DNA: TGCAGCGTTGCAGGGTACAACACCGGGGAGCTGTTTTTT.

The table lists this clonotype with many counts. The rearrangement uses TRBV7-8 and TRBJ1-1, with D perhaps TRBD1 (6 bases). Trimming took off 5 bases at V and 1 base at J, with 14 bases between the two ends. CDR1 SGHVS and CDR2 FQNEAQ come from the germline V gene. This CDR3 contains 15 residues. CDR3 in amino acids: CASSIRQDQNTEAFF. CDR3 nucleotides: TGTGCCAGCAGCATCCGACAGGACCAGAACACTGAAGCTTTCTTT.

This clonotype was detected many times. DNA for the CDR3: TGTGCCAGCAGTGTGGTTGTGGACAACACTGAAGCTTTCTTT. Translated, it gives CASSVVVDNTEAFF. V usage is TRBV6-1 and J usage is TRBJ1-1, with D uncertain. The CDR3 totals 14 residues. V lost 4 bases to trimming and J lost 2 bases, with 11 bases between them. From germline, CDR1 is MNHNS and CDR2 SASEGT.

The chain joins TRBV29-1 to TRBJ2-1; D not certain. This CDR3 region has 11 residues. V dropped 7 bases and J dropped 2 bases, with 6 bases sitting between them. Germline assignment: CDR1 SQVTM and CDR2 ANQGSEA. As DNA, the CDR3 is TGCAGCGCGCGCGCCTACAATGAGCAGTTCTTC. This codes for CSARAYNEQFF.

In its sample, this clonotype was seen many times. The chain employs TRBV6-5 and TRBJ2-3, with 8 bases that match TRBD1. The junction had 9 bases not matched to a gene; V was cut back by 0 bases and J by 7 bases. CDR3 length: 16 residues. Germline-derived CDR1 and CDR2 are MNHEY and SVGAGI. CDR3 nucleotide sequence: TGTGCCAGCAGTTACTCTCCCCGGACAGGGCGGAATACGCAGTATTTT. It is translated as CASSYSPRTGRNTQYF.